Here is one TCR beta chain with its context. CDR3 size: 14 residues. The germline V gene has CDR1 SGHNT and CDR2 YYREEE (reference sequence). V shed 4 bases, J shed 5 bases, and the junction held 8 bases outside the gene matches. This sample stems from a study of cytomegalovirus exposure and HLA in healthy donors. A multiplex PCR was run with 60 Vbeta primers and 13 Jbeta primers. Profiled with immunoSEQ multiplex PCR; TCRdb holds only in-frame clones, not every one. The data show over 150,000 clones, more than 80% seen once. The rearrangement uses TRBV5-4 and TRBJ2-5; TRBD2 matches at 7 bases. The receptor was derived from a woman aged 18 to 35 in good health and CMV-seronegative. The sequenced material came from PBMCs. CDR3 in DNA: TGTGCCAGCAGCCCTCGGGGGGTCCAGGAGACCCAGTACTTC. Residues: CASSPRGVQETQYF.